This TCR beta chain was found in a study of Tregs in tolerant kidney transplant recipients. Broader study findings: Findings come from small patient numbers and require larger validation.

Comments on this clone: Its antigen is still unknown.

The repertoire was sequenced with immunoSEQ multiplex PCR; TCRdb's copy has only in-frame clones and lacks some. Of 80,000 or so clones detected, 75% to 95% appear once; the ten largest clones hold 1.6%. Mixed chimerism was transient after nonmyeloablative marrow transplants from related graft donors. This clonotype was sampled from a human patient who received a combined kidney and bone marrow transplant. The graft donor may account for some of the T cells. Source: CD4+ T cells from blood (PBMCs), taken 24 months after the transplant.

The CDR3 DNA sequence: TGTGCCAGCAGCCCGCAGGACATCAGGCCTTTCTTT. It specifies CASSPQDIRPFF. The chain has TRBV9 and TRBJ1-1; D possibly corresponds to TRBD1 (5 bases). Per germline, CDR1 SGDLS and CDR2 YYNGEE. V was pared by 4 bases and J by 12 bases, with 16 bases between. The CDR3 sequence is 12 residues long.